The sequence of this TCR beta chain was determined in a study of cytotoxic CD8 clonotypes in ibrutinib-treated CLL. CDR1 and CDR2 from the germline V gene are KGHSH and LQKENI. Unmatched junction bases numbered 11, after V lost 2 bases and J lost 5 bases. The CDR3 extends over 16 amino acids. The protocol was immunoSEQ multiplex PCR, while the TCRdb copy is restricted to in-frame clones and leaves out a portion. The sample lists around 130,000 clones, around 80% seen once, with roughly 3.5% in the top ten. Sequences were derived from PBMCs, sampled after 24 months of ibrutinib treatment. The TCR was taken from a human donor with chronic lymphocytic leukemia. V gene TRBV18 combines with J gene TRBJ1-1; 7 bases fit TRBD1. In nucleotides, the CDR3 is TGTGCCAGCTCACCATTGAGGGGGCTCGAAAATACTGAAGCTTTCTTT. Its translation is CASSPLRGLENTEAFF.